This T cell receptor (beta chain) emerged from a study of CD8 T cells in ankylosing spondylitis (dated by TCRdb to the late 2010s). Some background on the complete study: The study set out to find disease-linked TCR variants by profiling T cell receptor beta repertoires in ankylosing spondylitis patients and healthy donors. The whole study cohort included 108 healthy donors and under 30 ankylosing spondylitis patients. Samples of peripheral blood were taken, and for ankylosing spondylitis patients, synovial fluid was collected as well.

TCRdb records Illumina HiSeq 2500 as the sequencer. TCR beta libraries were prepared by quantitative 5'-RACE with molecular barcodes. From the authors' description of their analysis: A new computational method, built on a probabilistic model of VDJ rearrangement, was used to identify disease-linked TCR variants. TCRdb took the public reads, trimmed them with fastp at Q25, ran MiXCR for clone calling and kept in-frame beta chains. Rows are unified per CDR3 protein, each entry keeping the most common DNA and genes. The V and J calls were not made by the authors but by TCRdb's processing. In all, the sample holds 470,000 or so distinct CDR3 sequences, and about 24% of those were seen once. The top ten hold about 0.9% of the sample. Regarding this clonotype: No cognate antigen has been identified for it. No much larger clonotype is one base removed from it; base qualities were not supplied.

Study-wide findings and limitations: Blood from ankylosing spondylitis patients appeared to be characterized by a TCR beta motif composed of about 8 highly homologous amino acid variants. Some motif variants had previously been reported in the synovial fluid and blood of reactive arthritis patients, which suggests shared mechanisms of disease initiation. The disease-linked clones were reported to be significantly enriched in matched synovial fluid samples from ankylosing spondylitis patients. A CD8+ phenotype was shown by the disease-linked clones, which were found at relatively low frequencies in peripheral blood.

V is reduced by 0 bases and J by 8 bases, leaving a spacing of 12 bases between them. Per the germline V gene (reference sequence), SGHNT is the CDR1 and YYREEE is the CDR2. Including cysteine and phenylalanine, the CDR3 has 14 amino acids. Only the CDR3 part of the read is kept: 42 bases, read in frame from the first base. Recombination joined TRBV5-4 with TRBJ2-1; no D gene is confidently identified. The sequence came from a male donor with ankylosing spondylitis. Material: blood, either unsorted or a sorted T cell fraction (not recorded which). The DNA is TGTGCCAGCAGCTTGGCGTCCCCGGCGGATGAGCAGTTCTTC. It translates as CASSLASPADEQFF.